Shown below are 15 T cell receptor beta chains from a single sample sequenced in a study of blood T cell repertoires in COVID-19. Clones were read by immunoSEQ multiplex PCR, and TCRdb kept only the in-frame ones, dropping some. The profile shows 130,000 or so clones, about 90% of them singletons. The source material was peripheral blood. These receptors originate from a man between 50 and 59 years old with active COVID-19.

This clone was counted a few times. The chain joins TRBV11-2 to TRBJ2-7; perhaps TRBD2 as D (6 bases). The V gene's germline CDR1 is SGHAT and CDR2 FQNNGV. CDR3 length equals 13 residues. The V end was cut by 4 bases, the J end by 6 bases, with 13 bases between. CDR3 residues: CASSWAEGGEQYF. The CDR3 DNA is TGTGCCAGCAGCTGGGCGGAGGGCGGCGAGCAGTACTTC.

The chain employs TRBV30 and TRBJ1-1, with TRBD1 matching 7 bases. This CDR3 contains 14 residues. The V segment lost 0 bases and the J segment 5 bases; nucleotides outside the gene matches: 6. In germline, CDR1 is GTSNPN, CDR2 SVGIG (reference sequence). CDR3 sequence (DNA): TGTGCCTGGAGTGTACTACAGGGGAAAACTGAAGCTTTCTTT. Its protein is CAWSVLQGKTEAFF.

V is TRBV7-9 and J is TRBJ1-2; D gene unclear. CDR1 is SEHNR and CDR2 is FQNEAQ in the germline V gene (reference sequence). Trimming cost V 5 bases and J 9 bases, with 10 bases left between them. The CDR3 runs 11 residues. The DNA of the CDR3 is TGTGCCAGCAGCCCCCAGAGGAGCTACACCTTC. It is translated as CASSPQRSYTF.

CDR3 sequence (DNA): TGTGCCAGCAGTTTAAGTGCAGCGGCCTACGAGCAGTACTTC. Protein: CASSLSAAAYEQYF. The rearrangement joins TRBV27 to TRBJ2-7; perhaps TRBD2 as D (5 bases). The CDR3 contains 14 residues. V lost 2 bases to trimming and J lost 2 bases, with 10 bases between them. Germline CDR1 is MNHEY and CDR2 is SMNVEV (reference sequence).

This clone was detected only once. This chain links TRBV7-2 with TRBJ2-3; 11 nucleotides match TRBD1. Germline CDR1 SGHTA, CDR2 FQGNSA. The CDR3 has 16 amino acids. V dropped 4 bases and J dropped 3; count of bases not matched to a gene: 6. In nucleotides, the CDR3 is TGTGCCAGCAGCTCAAGGACAGGGGGCCGGACAGATACGCAGTATTTT. Translated: CASSSRTGGRTDTQYF.

This chain uses TRBV19 with TRBJ1-2; TRBD1 matches 7 bases. There are 14 residues in the CDR3. Germline CDR1 is LNHDA and CDR2 is SQIVND (reference sequence). V gave up 6 bases and J gave up 7 bases; unmatched junction bases: 11. The CDR3 here is CASSTPDRLGGYTF. The CDR3 bases are TGTGCCAGTAGCACCCCGGACAGGCTTGGTGGCTACACCTTC.

The V call is TRBV25-1, the J call TRBJ2-5; 7 bases match TRBD1. Trimming at V came to 8 bases and at J to 0 bases, leaving 9 bases not matched to a gene. The germline V gene has CDR1 MGHDK and CDR2 SYGVNS. This CDR3 has 15 residues. The CDR3 protein is CASSPDRSNQETQYF. DNA for the CDR3: TGTGCCAGCTCCCCGGACAGGTCGAACCAAGAGACCCAGTACTTC.

In its sample, this clone was seen once. CDR3 amino acids: CASSPRDRALYGYTF. In nucleotides, the CDR3 is TGTGCCAGCAGCCCCCGGGACAGGGCCCTTTATGGCTACACCTTC. V usage is TRBV9 and J usage is TRBJ1-2; 9 bases fit TRBD1. Per the germline V gene, CDR1 is SGDLS and CDR2 is YYNGEE. The V and J ends lost 4 bases and 5 bases, in that order; junction bases with no gene match: 9. The CDR3 extends over 15 amino acids.

The CDR3 bases are TGCGCCAGCAGGACCGGGACAGCCTACGAGCAGTACTTC. It specifies CASRTGTAYEQYF. This chain joins TRBV5-1 and TRBJ2-7; 7 nucleotides line up with TRBD1. The CDR3 runs 13 residues. Germline lookup yields CDR1 SGHRS and CDR2 YFSETQ. After removal of 5 bases from V and 2 bases from J, the junction contained 4 bases not matched to a gene.

The V call is TRBV6-2 or TRBV6-3, the J call TRBJ2-7; possible D gene TRBD2, 7 bases. Per the germline V gene, CDR1 is MNHEY and CDR2 is SVGEGT. V lost 0 bases and J lost 0, with 12 bases in between. CDR3 length: 16 residues. The DNA for the CDR3 is TGTGCCAGCAGTTACTCTTACGGGGGGCTCTCCTACGAGCAGTACTTC. Encoded protein: CASSYSYGGLSYEQYF.

This clone was recorded once. This chain joins TRBV12-3 or TRBV12-4 and TRBJ2-1; D call uncertain. The germline V and J ends were trimmed by 6 bases and 8 bases, with 8 bases remaining between them. The CDR3 contains 11 residues. CDR3 nucleotide sequence: TGTGCCAGCAGCCGCGTCGATGAGCAGTTCTTC. It codes for CASSRVDEQFF.

This chain connects TRBV6-5 to TRBJ1-2; 7 bases agree with TRBD1. The germline CDR1 and CDR2 sequences are MNHEY and SVGAGI. This CDR3 is built from 13 residues. V shed 6 bases, J shed 8 bases, and the junction held 9 bases outside the gene matches. Here the CDR3 reads CASSRTGSRGYTF. As DNA, the CDR3 is TGTGCCAGCAGCCGGACAGGCTCAAGGGGCTACACCTTC.

The chain combines TRBV11-2 with TRBJ2-1, with 8 bases lining up with TRBD2. Germline CDR1 reads SGHAT; CDR2 reads FQNNGV. V lost 0 bases, J lost 7 bases, and 2 bases stayed unmatched. The CDR3 is 14 amino acids. CDR3 coding DNA: TGTGCCAGCAGCTTAGACGGGGGGGCAAATGAGCAGTTCTTC. Amino acids: CASSLDGGANEQFF.

The chain is built from TRBV5-5 and TRBJ2-3; D possibly corresponds to TRBD2 (5 bases). V lost 0 bases to trimming and J lost 4 bases, with 9 bases between them. This CDR3 has 14 amino acids. Per the germline V gene, CDR1 is SGHKS and CDR2 is YYEKEE (reference sequence). The CDR3 DNA is TGTGCCAGCAGCTTGGGGGCGAGGGCAGATACGCAGTATTTT. It specifies CASSLGARADTQYF.

V and J are TRBV5-1 and TRBJ1-2; possible D gene TRBD1, 5 bases. Between the trimmed V and J ends, which lost 2 bases and 4 bases, there was a span of 12 bases. The CDR3 spans 14 residues. Germline-derived CDR1 and CDR2 are SGHRS and YFSETQ. The DNA of the CDR3 is TGCGCCAGCAGCTTTACCCGGGGGTCCTATGGCTACACCTTC. Translation gives CASSFTRGSYGYTF. The variable domain in full, with the rest retrieved from reference TRBV5-1 and TRBJ1-2, is KAGVTQTPRYLIKTRGQQVTLSCSPISGHRSVSWYQQTPGQGLQFLFEYFSETQRNKGNFPGRFSGRQFSNSRSEMNVSTLELGDSALYLCASSFTRGSYGYTFGSGTRLTVV.